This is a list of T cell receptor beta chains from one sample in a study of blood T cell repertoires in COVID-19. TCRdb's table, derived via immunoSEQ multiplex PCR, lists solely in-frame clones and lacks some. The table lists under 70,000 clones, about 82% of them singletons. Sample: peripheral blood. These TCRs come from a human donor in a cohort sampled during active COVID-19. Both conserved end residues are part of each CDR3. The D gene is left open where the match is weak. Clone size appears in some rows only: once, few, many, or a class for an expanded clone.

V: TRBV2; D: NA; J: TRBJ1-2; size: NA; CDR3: CASSEMLGRGLSYTF; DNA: TGTGCCAGCAGTGAAATGCTTGGGAGGGGCCTGAGCTACACCTTC
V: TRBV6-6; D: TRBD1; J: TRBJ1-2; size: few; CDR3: CASSRTGSNYGYTF; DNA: TGTGCCAGCAGCAGGACAGGCTCTAACTATGGCTACACCTTC
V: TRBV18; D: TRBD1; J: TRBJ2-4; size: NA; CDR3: CASSPTGGTKNIQYF; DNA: TGTGCCAGCTCACCAACAGGGGGTACCAAAAACATTCAGTACTTC
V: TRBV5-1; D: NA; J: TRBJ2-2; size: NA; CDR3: CASSRGLQNTGELFF; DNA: TGCGCCAGCAGCCGGGGACTTCAGAACACCGGGGAGCTGTTTTTT
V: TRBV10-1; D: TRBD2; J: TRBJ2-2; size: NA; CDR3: CASPGLPFSNTGELFF; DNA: TGCGCCAGCCCGGGACTACCCTTCTCGAACACCGGGGAGCTGTTTTTT
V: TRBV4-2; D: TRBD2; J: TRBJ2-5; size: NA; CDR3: CASSQDRGGRGGETQYF; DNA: TGTGCCAGCAGCCAAGATCGGGGCGGGAGAGGTGGAGAGACCCAGTACTTC
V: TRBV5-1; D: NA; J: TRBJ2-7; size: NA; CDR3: CASSLARGYEQYF; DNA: TGCGCCAGCAGCTTGGCTCGGGGTTACGAGCAGTACTTC
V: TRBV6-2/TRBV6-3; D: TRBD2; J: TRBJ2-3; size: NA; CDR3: CASSQLSSGSPGGTQYF; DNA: TGTGCCAGCAGCCAACTCTCTAGCGGGAGCCCGGGGGGTACGCAGTATTTT
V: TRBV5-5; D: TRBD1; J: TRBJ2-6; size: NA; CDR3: CASSVAGTGGFSGANVLTF; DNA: TGTGCCAGCAGCGTCGCCGGGACAGGGGGATTCTCTGGGGCCAACGTCCTGACTTTC
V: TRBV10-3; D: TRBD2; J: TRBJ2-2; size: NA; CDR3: CAAGGLAGTGELFF; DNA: TGTGCCGCGGGCGGGCTAGCGGGAACCGGGGAGCTGTTTTTT